This T cell receptor (beta chain) was sequenced for a study of T cell responses to AZD1222 COVID-19 vaccine. Study results and caveats: Repertoire collection took place solely once the T cell response had peaked.

The repertoire was sequenced with immunoSEQ multiplex PCR; TCRdb's copy has only in-frame clones and lacks some. The sample lists approximately 110,000 clones, about 87% seen once, with 4.5% to 5% in the top ten. Germline CDR1 reads SGHRS; CDR2 reads YFSETQ. Trimming removed 7 bases at V and 0 bases at J, with 8 bases between. This CDR3 has 13 amino acids. In the case of this clone: Its antigen is as yet unknown.

This specimen was peripheral blood, taken on day 0 of AZD1222 vaccination. The J gene is TRBJ2-1, the V gene TRBV5-1; D is unclear. This clonotype was sampled from an adult in good health. The CDR3 coding sequence is TGCGCCAGCGGAACGAGCTCCTACAATGAGCAGTTCTTC. This codes for CASGTSSYNEQFF.